Presented here are 10 T cell receptor beta chains from one specimen sequenced in a study of a mutant IDH1 vaccine in newly diagnosed glioma. Antigens for these TCRs are unknown. As for time point: week 5, during vaccination. The vaccine gave 300 ug of a 20-mer mutant IDH1 peptide subcutaneously per dose. Profiled with immunoSEQ multiplex PCR; TCRdb holds only in-frame clones, not every one. The sample carries roughly 11,000 clones, over 75% recorded once. Sequenced here: PBMCs, sampled from a glioma patient whose treatment included an IDH1 peptide vaccine. These receptor sequences come from a woman aged 40 to 50 with glioma. Some clones in this sample may be carry-over from other donors' samples.

The V and J genes are TRBV2 and TRBJ2-5; D ambiguous. V gave up 7 bases and J gave up 5 bases, with 11 bases separating them. The length of the CDR3 is 12 residues. Germline-derived CDR1 and CDR2 are SNHLY and FYNNEI. CDR3 in DNA: TGTGCCAGCAATGGAATCTCGGAGACCCAGTACTTC. Translating gives CASNGISETQYF. Looking up the rest from reference TRBV2 and TRBJ2-5 gives the full variable domain: EPEVTQTPSHQVTQMGQEVILRCVPISNHLYFYWYRQILGQKVEFLVSFYNNEISEKSEIFDDQFSVERPDGSNFTLKIRSTKLEDSAMYFCASNGISETQYFGPGTRLLVL.

V gene TRBV4-1 combines with J gene TRBJ2-3; D is unresolved. The CDR3 is made up of 15 amino acids. Trimming stripped 1 base from V and 2 bases from J, with 10 bases between. Per the germline V gene, CDR1 is MGHRA and CDR2 is YSYEKL. The CDR3 is CASSQARRATDTQYF. The CDR3, as DNA: TGCGCCAGCAGCCAAGCGAGGAGAGCCACAGATACGCAGTATTTT.

The chain employs TRBV7-8 and TRBJ1-1; the match to TRBD1 covers 7 bases. The CDR3 contains 14 residues. CDR1 and CDR2 from the germline V gene are SGHVS and FQNEAQ. With V trimmed by 2 bases and J by 4 bases, 4 bases remained unmatched. The CDR3 here is CASSLWGQTTEAFF. In nucleotides, the CDR3 is TGTGCCAGCAGCTTATGGGGACAGACCACTGAAGCTTTCTTT.

This chain uses TRBV2 with TRBJ2-2; 12 bases map to TRBD1. Per germline, CDR1 SNHLY and CDR2 FYNNEI. V shed 7 bases, J shed 4 bases, and the junction held 7 bases outside the gene matches. CDR3 size: 16 residues. CDR3 residues: CASNPRGQGATGELFF. For the CDR3, the DNA is TGTGCCAGCAACCCCCGGGGACAGGGGGCCACCGGGGAGCTGTTTTTT.

The V call is TRBV27, the J call TRBJ2-7; D might be TRBD1 (5 bases). Germline V gene lookup returns CDR1 MNHEY and CDR2 SMNVEV (reference sequence). Trimming stripped 6 bases from V and 0 bases from J, with 15 bases between. The CDR3 is 15 amino acids. In DNA form, the CDR3 reads TGTGCCAGCAGGGCCGGACACGTGAGCTCCTACGAGCAGTACTTC. It specifies CASRAGHVSSYEQYF.

V gene TRBV7-3 combines with J gene TRBJ2-2; 9 bases align to TRBD2. The CDR3 covers 16 residues. V dropped 4 bases and J dropped 2; count of bases not matched to a gene: 5. Germline lookup yields CDR1 SGHTA and CDR2 FQGTGA. The CDR3, as DNA: TGTGCCAGCAGCTCCTCTAGCGGGGTTAACACCGGGGAGCTGTTTTTT. Translating it yields CASSSSSGVNTGELFF.

The genes are TRBV19 and TRBJ2-1; TRBD1 matches at 8 bases. CDR3 length: 14 residues. CDR1 is LNHDA, CDR2 SQIVND, per germline (reference sequence). V shed 5 bases and J 9 bases; nucleotides not matched to a gene: 9. CDR3 nucleotides: TGTGCCAGTAGTCCCCTCTGGACAGGGCTTGAGCAGTTCTTC. It is translated as CASSPLWTGLEQFF.

Written as DNA, the CDR3 is TGTGCCACCCGACTAGCGGTATCCTACGAGCAGTACTTC. Amino acid sequence: CATRLAVSYEQYF. The chain has TRBV2 and TRBJ2-7; 9 bases fit TRBD2. This CDR3 is built from 13 residues. The V segment lost 10 bases and the J segment 1 base; nucleotides outside the gene matches: 5. From germline, CDR1 is SNHLY and CDR2 FYNNEI.

The table lists this clone with a few counts. The chain has TRBV6-6 and TRBJ1-1; D remains unclear. The CDR3 consists of 13 residues. The germline gives CDR1 MNHNY, CDR2 SVGAGI (reference sequence). Trimming cost V 6 bases and J 1 base, with 9 bases left between them. CDR3 loop: CASSSNGNTEAFF. CDR3 DNA sequence: TGTGCCAGCAGCTCTAACGGGAACACTGAAGCTTTCTTT.

J is TRBJ2-1 and V is TRBV29-1; TRBD1 agrees at 7 bases. The CDR3 contains 12 residues. Losses at the gene ends were 6 bases for V and 6 bases for J; bases not matched to a gene: 5. From germline, CDR1 is SQVTM and CDR2 ANQGSEA. CDR3 in DNA: TGCAGCGTCCGACAGGGTCCCAATGAGCAGTTCTTC. This gives the protein CSVRQGPNEQFF.